The clone carrying this T cell receptor (beta chain) occurred a few times. This sample was taken from a study of blood T cells in healthy people across ages. The authors ran a second PCR of about 7 to 12 cycles using a sample-barcoded 5' primer and a J-beta primer mix. Via MiXCR, TCRdb re-called the 5' RACE reads, giving one row per CDR3 protein. The sample contains about 830,000 distinct CDR3 sequences, roughly 60% of which appear only once. The CDR3 is 12 amino acids. CDR1 and CDR2 (germline): SGHVS, FNYEAQ. This chain joins TRBV7-6 and TRBJ2-5; D might be TRBD1 (6 bases). Matching the DNA end better, TRBJ2-7 makes the J call doubtful. This clonotype originated in a man aged 25-45 years in good health. The material sequenced was blood. CDR3 residues: CASSFRGSEQYF. The CDR3 nucleotides read TGTGCCAGCAGCTTCAGGGGTTCCGAGCAGTACTTC.